This T cell receptor (beta chain) was captured in a study of T cells in tuberculosis. Study summary: PBMC were archived before or within 7 days of starting treatment.

This clone has a single count. Its antigen is still unknown. This table comes from immunoSEQ multiplex PCR, and its TCRdb copy is limited to in-frame clones, with some not included. The data contain about 37,000 clones, under 95% of them singletons. V lost 4 bases and J 5 bases, leaving 14 bases between the germline ends. The CDR3 covers 14 residues. In germline, CDR1 is GTSNPN, CDR2 SVGIG (reference sequence). Time point reported: new active TB diagnosis, blood taken before or within 7 days of starting treatment. The study's findings and limits: Smaller distances to GMM-specific TCRs suggested their expansion in active tuberculosis. Selection depended on which cryopreserved specimens were available.

The TCR originated in an adult with tuberculosis. The sample here was PBMCs, taken at tuberculosis diagnosis. The chain employs TRBV30 and TRBJ2-2; the D gene is possibly TRBD1 (5 bases). CDR3 coding DNA: TGTGCCTGGACCTGGGGCCTTAAAACCGGGGAGCTGTTTTTT. Translation gives CAWTWGLKTGELFF.